Listed below are T cell receptor beta chains from one sample, sequenced in a study of blood T cells in healthy people across ages. Via MiXCR, TCRdb re-called the 5' RACE reads, giving one row per CDR3 protein. The profile shows 380,000 or so distinct CDR3 sequences, about 49% of them singletons. Sequenced material: blood. All receptors come from a man aged 55 to 69 in good health. The CDR3 runs from the conserved cysteine through the conserved F or W. The D gene is left open where the match is weak. Size values are once, few and many counts, or a class for expanded clones, and some rows have none.

NA | TRBJ1-5 | 16 | NA | TRBV20-1 | TGCAGTGCTAGAGAGCGCAGCGGGGCCGTCAATCAGCCCCAGCATTTT | CSARERSGAVNQPQHF
NA | TRBJ2-1 | 12 | NA | TRBV9 | TGTGCCAGCAGTCCAAGGTACAAGGAGCAGTTCTTC | CASSPRYKEQFF
once | TRBJ2-1 | 16 | TRBD1 | TRBV6-1 | TGTGCCAGCAGTGCCGGGACAGGGATCCCATACAATGAGCAGTTCTTC | CASSAGTGIPYNEQFF
NA | TRBJ2-1 | 11 | NA | TRBV29-1 | TGCAGCGTTGCCTCCCACAATGAGCAGTTCTTC | CSVASHNEQFF
NA | TRBJ2-2 | 18 | NA | TRBV4-3 | TGCGCCAGCAGCCCGGACCGAGGTGGGAGTCGGAACACCGGGGAGCTGTTTTTT | CASSPDRGGSRNTGELFF
NA | TRBJ2-7 | 13 | NA | TRBV27 | TGTGCCAGCAGTTTAACCGCCTTAGACGAGCAGTACTTC | CASSLTALDEQYF
NA | TRBJ1-2 | 12 | NA | TRBV20-1 | TGCAGTGTTACCGGGACGGGCTCTGGCTACACCTTC | CSVTGTGSGYTF
NA | TRBJ2-5 | 16 | NA | TRBV4-3 | TGCGCCAGCAGCCAACCTCCGGGACATCCACGTAGGGAGCAGTACTTC | CASSQPPGHPRREQYF
NA | TRBJ2-1 | 15 | NA | TRBV4-3 | TGCGCCAGCAGCCAAAGTACAGGCGCATACAATGAGCAGTTCTTC | CASSQSTGAYNEQFF
NA | TRBJ1-2 | 15 | NA | TRBV5-5 | TGTGCCAGCAGCTCGGCAGCAAACCGGAGAGGGAGCTACACCTTC | CASSSAANRRGSYTF
NA | TRBJ2-7 | 14 | NA | TRBV28 | TGTGCCAGCCTGGGGGGCAAGGGCGCGTACGAGCAGTACTTC | CASLGGKGAYEQYF
few | TRBJ2-4 | 14 | NA | TRBV29-1 | TGCAGCGTTGAGGCCGGGGCGGCGGTTGGGGAGCAGTACTTC | CSVEAGAAVGEQYF
NA | TRBJ2-1 | 15 | NA | TRBV2 | TGTGCCAGCACTCGTCAGGGGGGAGGTTACAATGAGCAGTTCTTC | CASTRQGGGYNEQFF
NA | TRBJ1-2 | 15 | TRBD1 | TRBV6-2/TRBV6-3 | TGTGCCAGCAGTTATGGCCCGACAGGGAACTATGGCTACACCTTC | CASSYGPTGNYGYTF
few | TRBJ1-2 | 11 | NA | TRBV20-1 | TGCAGTGCTAGCTGGGGGGCCGGCTACACCTTC | CSASWGAGYTF
NA | TRBJ2-1 | 16 | TRBD1 | TRBV4-1 | TGCGCCAGCAGCCAAGGCGACAGGGTGTCCTACAATGAGCAGTTCTTC | CASSQGDRVSYNEQFF
NA | TRBJ2-7 | 17 | TRBD2 | TRBV6-2/TRBV6-3 | TGTGCCAGCAGTCCCTATGGACTAGCGGTCGGATGGGGCGAGCAGTACTTC | CASSPYGLAVGWGEQYF
NA | TRBJ2-1 | 21 | TRBD2 | TRBV4-3 | TGCGCCAGCAGCCAAGCGAGGCTTGGGACTAGCGGGCCCCCGGGCTCCTACGAGCAGTTCTTC | CASSQARLGTSGPPGSYEQFF
few | TRBJ2-4 | 16 | NA | TRBV6-5 | TGTGCCAGCAGTTACTCGTTCCAGGGGGCCAAAAACATTCAGTACTTC | CASSYSFQGAKNIQYF
few | TRBJ2-7 | 13 | TRBD1 | TRBV29-1 | TGCAGCGTTGTTGGACAGGGGTCCTACGAGCAGTACTTC | CSVVGQGSYEQYF
NA | TRBJ2-1 | 15 | TRBD2 | TRBV5-1 | TGCGCCAGCAGCCCACTAGCGGGGGGGAGCAATGAGCAGTTCTTC | CASSPLAGGSNEQFF
NA | TRBJ2-1 | 18 | NA | TRBV7-9 | TGTGCCAGCAGCTTAGGGGGAGGTCAAACAGGGGCGGTCAATGAGCAGTTCTTC | CASSLGGGQTGAVNEQFF
many | TRBJ2-3 | 11 | NA | TRBV20-1 | TGCAGTGCTGCGTTCGGAGATACGCAGTATTTT | CSAAFGDTQYF
NA | TRBJ2-7 | 13 | TRBD1 | TRBV7-2 | TGTGCCAGCAGCCTCAAGACAGGGGTCGAGCAGTACTTC | CASSLKTGVEQYF
few | TRBJ2-5 | 15 | NA | TRBV7-8 | TGTGCCAGCAGCCCCCATTCTAGCGTAGGGCAGACCCAGTACTTC | CASSPHSSVGQTQYF
NA | TRBJ1-1 | 14 | NA | TRBV7-9 | TGTGCCAGCAGCAAAGGAGACAGGAACACTGAAGCTTTCTTT | CASSKGDRNTEAFF
NA | TRBJ2-1 | 14 | NA | TRBV4-3 | TGCGCCAGCAGCCAAGCTATCTACGGCAATGAGCAGTTCTTC | CASSQAIYGNEQFF
NA | TRBJ1-2 | 15 | TRBD1 | TRBV28 | TGTGCCACCTCAGGAGTTAGCAGACAGGGGTATGGCTACACCTTC | CATSGVSRQGYGYTF
NA | TRBJ2-4 | 12 | TRBD1 | TRBV10-2 | TGCGCCAGCAGTGAGGGAGGACAGGTGGGGTACTTC | CASSEGGQVGYF
NA | TRBJ1-6 | 16 | NA | TRBV7-9 | TGTGCCAGCAGCCGTCTTACAGGCAGTAATAATTCACCCCTCCACTTT | CASSRLTGSNNSPLHF
few | TRBJ2-6 | 17 | NA | TRBV6-5 | TGTGCCAGCAGTTACTCCACAGTTCTCTCTGGGGCCAACGTCCTGACTTTC | CASSYSTVLSGANVLTF
many | TRBJ2-6 | 15 | NA | TRBV2 | TGTGCCAGCAAGGAGTGGGCCCCTGGGGCCAACGTCCTGACTTTC | CASKEWAPGANVLTF